This T cell receptor beta chain was identified in a study of T cells after yellow fever vaccination. Whole-study results and caveats: Some clonotypes were seen in both the CD4 and the CD8 compartments. These made up a small share and likely arose from convergent recombination.

This CDR3 is built from 15 residues. Trimming shortened V by 0 bases and J by 4 bases, and 13 bases separated the two germline ends. CDR1 and CDR2 from the germline V gene are MNHEY and SMNVEV (reference sequence). This clonotype was recorded at least ten times. What it binds is unknown. Conversion of TCR transcripts into cDNA relied on 5'RACE template switching, which added a universal primer site and UMIs. TCRdb used MiXCR to reprocess the 5' RACE reads, holding one entry per CDR3 protein. The sample gives 350,000 to 450,000 distinct CDR3 sequences, about 6.2% of which show up once; approximately 16% is in the top ten.

The V call is TRBV27, the J call TRBJ2-7; D gene ambiguous. The starting material was PBMCs, obtained 5 days after the yellow fever booster vaccination. The clonotype comes from a man younger than 40 who received the YFV17D yellow fever vaccine. CDR3 bases: TGTGCCAGCAGTTTATCGGCCCTTAGAGGTTACGAGCAGTACTTC. It translates to CASSLSALRGYEQYF.